These T cell receptor beta chains were read from a single sample in a study of blood T cell repertoires in COVID-19. Generated by immunoSEQ multiplex PCR, the TCRdb table keeps only in-frame clones and is missing some. The sample shows about 300,000 clones, about nine tenths of them seen only once. The specimen was PBMCs or T cells enriched from blood (not recorded which). The receptors stem from a woman aged 18-29 years who had recovered from COVID-19. The CDR3 runs from the conserved cysteine through the conserved F or W. A D gene is named only where the DNA matches it firmly.

CDR3 protein | J gene | D gene | V gene
CASSGREGDTQYF | TRBJ2-3 | TRBD2 | TRBV2
CASSNSSSGANVLTF | TRBJ2-6 | . | TRBV21-1
CATSRLAGGPPETQYF | TRBJ2-5 | TRBD2 | TRBV15
CASSQSDRGTYEQYF | TRBJ2-7 | TRBD1 | TRBV28
CASSLGRYRGGGYGYTF | TRBJ1-2 | TRBD1 | TRBV11-2
CASSSPGTGATEAFF | TRBJ1-1 | TRBD1 | TRBV7-9
CASTQTDRAYYGYTF | TRBJ1-2 | TRBD1 | TRBV19
CASSLMAGPRYEQYF | TRBJ2-7 | . | TRBV7-3
CSAPRQYEQYF | TRBJ2-7 | . | TRBV20-1
CASDRGWDYGYTF | TRBJ1-2 | TRBD1 | TRBV12-5
CASSATGVTEAFF | TRBJ1-1 | TRBD1 | TRBV5-4
CASSLLAPSTNEKLFF | TRBJ1-4 | . | TRBV27
CASSPQGMNTEAFF | TRBJ1-1 | . | TRBV9
CASSLVQLHAYNEQFF | TRBJ2-1 | . | TRBV7-8
CASSSSGTGGGTDTQYF | TRBJ2-3 | TRBD1 | TRBV19
CAWSVPGGGPQHF | TRBJ1-5 | . | TRBV30
CASSPRGTGSYEQYF | TRBJ2-7 | TRBD1 | TRBV28
CASSSPGTGGAGGELFF | TRBJ2-2 | TRBD1 | TRBV5-6
CASSLQPTGDYSPLHF | TRBJ1-6 | TRBD1 | TRBV27
CASSPGGLGKTEAFF | TRBJ1-1 | TRBD1 | TRBV5-1
CTSSPYHGTGGTGELFF | TRBJ2-2 | . | TRBV1
CASSQQGSHEQYF | TRBJ2-7 | . | TRBV28
CASSSIPGQGLDEQFF | TRBJ2-1 | TRBD1 | TRBV6-5
CASRLTGGNEQFF | TRBJ2-1 | TRBD1 | TRBV5-1
CASSYTGVGEKLFF | TRBJ1-4 | TRBD1 | TRBV5-1
CASSLGQGPYGYTF | TRBJ1-2 | . | TRBV28
CASSIDGASGLDTQYF | TRBJ2-3 | TRBD2 | TRBV19
CSVLGTSGRAGGETQYF | TRBJ2-5 | TRBD2 | TRBV29-1
CASSRLGYNEQFF | TRBJ2-1 | . | TRBV19
CASSRTGGPDQPQHF | TRBJ1-5 | . | TRBV7-9
CASSLSGDNQPQHF | TRBJ1-5 | . | TRBV28
CASRRGWNEKLFF | TRBJ1-4 | . | TRBV27
CASSLGGTLFF | TRBJ1-4 | . | TRBV6-5
CAWSFENNQPQHF | TRBJ1-5 | . | TRBV30
CASSLSVGEDEKLFF | TRBJ1-4 | . | TRBV5-1
CASSAIQGLNTEAFF | TRBJ1-1 | . | TRBV28
CASSTGTGYQPQHF | TRBJ1-5 | TRBD1 | TRBV7-8
CASRLQGSDYGYTF | TRBJ1-2 | . | TRBV27
CASSLEPNYGYTF | TRBJ1-2 | . | TRBV5-1
CASSQLERGLFHEQYF | TRBJ2-7 | TRBD2 | TRBV3-1/TRBV3-2
CASSGRTEPHNSPLHF | TRBJ1-6 | . | TRBV28
CASSTDRGYYGYTF | TRBJ1-2 | TRBD1 | TRBV5-4
CASYPPPGTGGEQYF | TRBJ2-7 | TRBD1 | TRBV27
CASSIKTGRAGELFF | TRBJ2-2 | . | TRBV19
CASQGDRQGRRETEAFF | TRBJ1-1 | TRBD1 | TRBV2
CASRGQGTPYEQYF | TRBJ2-7 | TRBD1 | TRBV28
CASSEWTGLAGNTDTQYF | TRBJ2-3 | TRBD2 | TRBV25-1
CATTGLAGVGELFF | TRBJ2-2 | TRBD2 | TRBV3-1/TRBV3-2
CASRDSGPTGELFF | TRBJ2-2 | . | TRBV5-1
CASTFTGNYGYTF | TRBJ1-2 | . | TRBV2
CASSLAGGADGYTF | TRBJ1-2 | . | TRBV7-8
CASSLAGGEGTEAFF | TRBJ1-1 | . | TRBV7-6
CASSLRGQGAGYTF | TRBJ1-2 | TRBD1 | TRBV11-2
CASSLKGVSYYNSPLHF | TRBJ1-6 | . | TRBV27